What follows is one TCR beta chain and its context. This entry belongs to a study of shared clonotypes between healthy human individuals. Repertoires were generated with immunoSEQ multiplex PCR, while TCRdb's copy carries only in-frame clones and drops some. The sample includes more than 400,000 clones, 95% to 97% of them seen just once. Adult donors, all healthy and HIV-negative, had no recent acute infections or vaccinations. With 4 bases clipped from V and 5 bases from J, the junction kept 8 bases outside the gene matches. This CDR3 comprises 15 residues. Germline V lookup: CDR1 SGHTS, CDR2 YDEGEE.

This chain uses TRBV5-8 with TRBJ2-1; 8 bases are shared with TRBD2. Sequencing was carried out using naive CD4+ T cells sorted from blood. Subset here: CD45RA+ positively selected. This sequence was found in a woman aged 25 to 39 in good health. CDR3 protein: CASSVKPGGDNEQFF. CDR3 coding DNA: TGTGCCAGCAGCGTGAAACCGGGAGGGGACAATGAGCAGTTCTTC.